What follows describes a single TCR beta chain. The assay was immunoSEQ multiplex PCR, and TCRdb's table has in-frame clones only and misses some. The sample lists approximately 75,000 clones, around 97% seen once, with less than 0.2% in the top ten. This sample was included in a study of technical replicates of blood from a handful of donors. V lost 5 bases, J lost 0 bases, and 17 bases lay in between. In germline, CDR1 is SEHNR, CDR2 FQNEAQ (reference sequence). CDR3 length: 17 residues. Sequencing input: T cells isolated from PBMCs. The TCR sequence derives from a human donor in good health. The gene calls are TRBV7-9 and TRBJ2-1; D uncertain. The chain's CDR3 is CASSLPPSSRSYNEQFF. The CDR3 DNA is TGTGCCAGCAGCCTCCCCCCTAGTAGTCGCTCCTACAATGAGCAGTTCTTC.